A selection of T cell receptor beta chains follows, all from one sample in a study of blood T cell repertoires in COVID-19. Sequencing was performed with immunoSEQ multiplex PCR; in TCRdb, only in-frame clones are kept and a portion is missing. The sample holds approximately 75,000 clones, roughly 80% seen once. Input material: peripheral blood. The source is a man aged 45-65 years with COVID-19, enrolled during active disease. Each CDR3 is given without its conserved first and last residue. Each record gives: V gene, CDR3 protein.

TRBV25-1 ASSEGTRGYNEQF
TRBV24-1 ATSDRTSSSYNEQF
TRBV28 ASSFGGPNEQY
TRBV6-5 ASRRGLADYEQY
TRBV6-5 ASSRQGNNEQF
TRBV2 ATRGNGETQY
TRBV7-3 ASSLGLAGTGELF
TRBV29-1 SVYTGFGSYGYT
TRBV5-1 ASSLQGLAETGEQY
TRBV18 ASSPGGDGYT
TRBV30 AWGKWTSGTYNEQF
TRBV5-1 ASSLEAGTGLGEQY
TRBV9 ASSAGTASNQPQH
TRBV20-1 SASRGGEQF
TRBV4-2 ASSRTKGLAGETGELF
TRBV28 ASTRTPRGETQY
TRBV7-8 ASSLELPGSSYNEQF
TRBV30 AWSGTNRLEPQH
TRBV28 ASGIGGGQY
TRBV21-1 ASSKALGQVGGYT
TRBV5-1 ASSGGLSDTEAF
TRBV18 ASSSGTGVAGYT
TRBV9 ASSVSPDTEAF
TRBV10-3 AICRTPGDTEAF
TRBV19 ASKRQGGASGANVLT
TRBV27 ASSSFLQGAMNEQF
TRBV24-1 ATSQGTAYGYT
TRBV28 ASRKDRVRETQY
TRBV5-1 ASSLAGGSNTEAF
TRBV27 ASSPSLRGQEQPQH
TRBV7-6 ASSIGTGSGNTIY
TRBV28 ASSLRLQGAYEQY
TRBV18 ASSESQAGFSYEQY
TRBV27 ASRDRGADTQY
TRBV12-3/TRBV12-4 ASSGGGNQPQH
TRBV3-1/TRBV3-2 ASSQSFGGNTIY
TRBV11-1 ASSLRAVEGETQY
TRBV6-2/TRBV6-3 ASSPGTGGSNEQF
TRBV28 ASSPPQAMNTEAF
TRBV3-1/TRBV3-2 ASSPPVGRAHEQY
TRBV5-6 ASSWGSRQETQY
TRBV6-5 ASSRQGTYNEQF
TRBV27 ASSSDFYNEQF
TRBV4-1 ASSSTGEHGYT
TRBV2 ASSQDRVKGYT